Listed below are T cell receptor beta chains from one sample, sequenced in a study of T-cell memory formation after mild COVID-19. A single record per CDR3 protein comes from TCRdb applying MiXCR to the 5' RACE reads. The sample shows about 350,000 distinct CDR3 sequences, roughly an eighth of them seen only once. Sequencing used PBMCs or a T cell subset sorted from them (not recorded which). The receptors shown here come from a man aged 18 to 29 who had mild COVID-19 (a few samples of this study predate the infection). Cell type and time point are not known. Each CDR3 is given with its conserved first and last residue. The order of the fields is J gene, V gene, D gene, clone size, CDR3 length, CDR3 protein, CDR3 DNA. The D gene is left open where the match is weak. Only some rows state a clone size, as once, few, many or a class for expanded clones.

TRBJ1-2 | TRBV6-2/TRBV6-3 | TRBD1 | few | 14 | CASSTRTGPYGYTF | TGTGCCAGCAGCACTCGGACAGGTCCCTATGGCTACACCTTC
TRBJ2-4 | TRBV29-1 | TRBD1 | few | 13 | CSAETGGKNIQYF | TGCAGCGCCGAGACAGGGGGCAAAAACATTCAGTACTTC
TRBJ2-7 | TRBV7-9 | TRBD1 | many | 17 | CASSLDNRDRFSYEQYF | TGTGCCAGCAGCTTAGACAACCGGGACAGATTCTCCTACGAGCAGTACTTC
TRBJ2-1 | TRBV7-9 | TRBD2 | . | 16 | CASSSRSGGPSNEQFF | TGTGCCAGCAGCTCCCGAAGCGGGGGGCCTTCTAATGAGCAGTTCTTC
TRBJ2-1 | TRBV7-9 | . | . | 16 | CASSPQQGSSYNEQFF | TGTGCCAGCAGCCCCCAGCAGGGTAGCTCCTACAATGAGCAGTTCTTC
TRBJ2-1 | TRBV5-1 | . | . | 15 | CASSSAGTLYNEQFF | TGCGCCAGCAGCTCCGCCGGGACGCTCTACAATGAGCAGTTCTTC
TRBJ2-1 | TRBV4-1 | . | many | 15 | CASSQDLTADNEQFF | TGCGCCAGCAGCCAAGATTTGACAGCCGACAATGAGCAGTTCTTC
TRBJ2-2 | TRBV11-2 | . | many | 17 | CASSNLRGGPGTGELFF | TGTGCCAGCAGCAACTTGCGGGGAGGCCCGGGCACCGGGGAGCTGTTTTTT
TRBJ2-1 | TRBV9 | . | few | 15 | CASSVDGGLYNEQFF | TGTGCCAGCAGCGTAGACGGGGGACTGTACAATGAGCAGTTCTTC
TRBJ2-5 | TRBV7-8 | TRBD2 | many | 16 | CASSLAHQRGMETQYF | TGTGCCAGCAGCTTAGCTCACCAGCGGGGGATGGAGACCCAGTACTTC
TRBJ2-1 | TRBV6-2/TRBV6-3 | TRBD2 | . | 18 | CASKDSKLAGASYNEQFF | TGTGCCAGCAAGGATAGTAAACTAGCGGGGGCCTCCTACAATGAGCAGTTCTTC
TRBJ2-7 | TRBV4-2 | . | . | 14 | CASSQDLGAYEQYF | TGTGCCAGCAGCCAAGATCTGGGGGCCTACGAGCAGTACTTC
TRBJ2-1 | TRBV12-3/TRBV12-4 | TRBD2 | . | 16 | CASSLMAGGLRNEQFF | TGTGCCAGCAGTTTAATGGCGGGGGGGCTGAGGAATGAGCAGTTCTTC
TRBJ1-1 | TRBV6-5 | TRBD1 | few | 13 | CASRATGVTEAFF | TGTGCCAGCAGGGCTACAGGGGTCACTGAAGCTTTCTTT
TRBJ2-1 | TRBV6-5 | . | few | 16 | CASSLGWGRGTNEQFF | TGTGCCAGCAGCCTCGGTTGGGGGCGAGGTACGAATGAGCAGTTCTTC
TRBJ1-6 | TRBV5-4 | . | few | 14 | CASSSPGDNSPLHF | TGTGCCAGCAGCTCCCCGGGGGATAATTCACCCCTCCACTTT
TRBJ1-6 | TRBV2 | . | . | 12 | CASSVDPSPLHF | TGTGCCAGCAGCGTAGACCCTTCACCCCTCCACTTT
TRBJ2-3 | TRBV24-1 | . | . | 18 | CATSDGTLNGFSTDTQYF | TGTGCCACCAGTGATGGGACCCTAAACGGCTTTAGCACAGATACGCAGTATTTT
TRBJ1-1 | TRBV10-3 | TRBD1 | . | 13 | CASTQGENTEAFF | TGTGCCTCGACACAGGGGGAGAACACTGAAGCTTTCTTT
TRBJ2-2 | TRBV27 | . | many | 15 | CASSVSVLGYGELFF | TGTGCCAGCAGTGTATCGGTCCTGGGATACGGGGAGCTGTTTTTT
TRBJ1-1 | TRBV12-3/TRBV12-4 | . | . | 13 | CASSPEYDTEAFF | TGTGCCAGCAGTCCGGAATACGACACTGAAGCTTTCTTT
TRBJ1-2 | TRBV5-5 | . | many | 12 | CASSRTDYGYTF | TGTGCCAGCAGCAGGACAGACTATGGCTACACCTTC
TRBJ2-1 | TRBV6-2/TRBV6-3 | . | once | 13 | CASSMGGYNEQFF | TGTGCCAGCAGTATGGGAGGCTACAATGAGCAGTTCTTC
TRBJ1-2 | TRBV20-1 | . | . | 17 | CSARGHSAIGARRGYTF | TGCAGTGCTAGAGGACACTCAGCGATCGGGGCCAGGCGAGGCTACACCTTC
TRBJ2-5 | TRBV4-3 | TRBD2 | . | 17 | CAISQGTRTSGQETQYF | TGCGCCATCAGCCAAGGTACGCGGACTAGCGGCCAAGAGACCCAGTACTTC
TRBJ2-7 | TRBV9 | . | few | 15 | CASSPYSQTYYEQYF | TGTGCCAGCAGCCCATATTCCCAAACCTACTACGAGCAGTACTTC
TRBJ2-1 | TRBV12-3/TRBV12-4 | . | . | 12 | CASSSTEREQFF | TGTGCCAGCAGTTCGACAGAACGTGAGCAGTTCTTC
TRBJ1-6 | TRBV6-5 | TRBD1 | . | 14 | CASRGQGVRSPLHF | TGTGCCAGCAGAGGACAGGGAGTTCGATCACCCCTCCACTTT
TRBJ2-2 | TRBV6-2/TRBV6-3 | TRBD1 | few | 15 | CASSYGQGLGGELFF | TGTGCCAGCAGTTACGGACAGGGTCTTGGCGGGGAGCTGTTTTTT
TRBJ1-6 | TRBV7-9 | . | many | 14 | CASSLEQYNSPLHF | TGTGCCAGCAGCTTAGAACAGTATAATTCACCCCTCCACTTT
TRBJ2-3 | TRBV6-1 | . | . | 15 | CASSELNGGGDTQYF | TGTGCCAGCAGTGAACTTAATGGCGGCGGAGATACGCAGTATTTT
TRBJ2-3 | TRBV4-3 | . | few | 15 | CASSQEPSTADTQYF | TGCGCCAGCAGCCAAGAGCCATCCACCGCGGATACGCAGTATTTT
TRBJ2-5 | TRBV4-1 | . | . | 16 | CASSRVGTLGEETQYF | TGCGCCAGCAGCCGCGTTGGGACCCTAGGGGAAGAGACCCAGTACTTC
TRBJ1-1 | TRBV7-2 | . | many | 14 | CASSLGGTSGGAFF | TGTGCCAGCAGCTTAGGGGGGACATCGGGTGGGGCTTTCTTT
TRBJ1-2 | TRBV14 | . | few | 14 | CASSQALTNYGYTF | TGTGCCAGCAGCCAGGCTCTCACTAACTATGGCTACACCTTC
TRBJ2-1 | TRBV6-6 | TRBD2 | many | 15 | CASLGVGGYYNEQFF | TGTGCCAGCCTGGGGGTCGGGGGGTATTACAATGAGCAGTTCTTC
TRBJ2-1 | TRBV6-2/TRBV6-3 | TRBD1 | . | 15 | CASNPGQSSYNEQFF | TGTGCCAGCAACCCGGGACAGTCCTCCTACAATGAGCAGTTCTTC
TRBJ2-3 | TRBV5-1 | . | . | 16 | CASAENGGVPTDTQYF | TGCGCCAGCGCGGAAAACGGCGGGGTCCCCACAGATACGCAGTATTTT
TRBJ2-4 | TRBV4-1 | TRBD1 | few | 15 | CASSQERTGKNIQYF | TGCGCCAGCAGCCAAGAGAGGACAGGAAAAAACATTCAGTACTTC
TRBJ2-7 | TRBV6-6 | . | . | 13 | CASSYGQRYEQYF | TGTGCCAGCAGTTACGGGCAGAGATACGAGCAGTACTTC
TRBJ2-3 | TRBV7-9 | . | few | 12 | CASTKRANTQYF | TGTGCCAGCACCAAAAGGGCAAATACGCAGTATTTT
TRBJ1-1 | TRBV20-1 | . | few | 12 | CSPWEKNTEAFF | TGCAGTCCGTGGGAAAAGAACACTGAAGCTTTCTTT
TRBJ2-7 | TRBV6-5 | TRBD1 | many | 15 | CASSETGAYSYEQYF | TGTGCCAGCAGTGAGACAGGGGCCTACTCCTACGAGCAGTACTTC
TRBJ1-1 | TRBV7-8 | . | . | 16 | CASSLAAGELNTEAFF | TGTGCCAGCAGCTTAGCCGCAGGGGAATTGAACACTGAAGCTTTCTTT
TRBJ1-4 | TRBV27 | . | . | 13 | CASSLYGARKLFF | TGTGCCAGCAGTTTATACGGGGCGAGGAAACTGTTTTTT
TRBJ1-2 | TRBV27 | TRBD1 | . | 18 | CASSLLGAGGQGKSGYTF | TGTGCCAGCAGTTTATTGGGTGCGGGGGGACAGGGGAAGAGTGGCTACACCTTC
TRBJ1-5 | TRBV4-1 | . | few | 14 | CASSPTPGNQPQHF | TGCGCCAGCAGCCCGACGCCGGGCAATCAGCCCCAGCATTTT
TRBJ2-2 | TRBV7-2 | . | many | 13 | CASSLGYTGELFF | TGTGCCAGCAGCTTAGGTTACACCGGGGAGCTGTTTTTT
TRBJ2-3 | TRBV6-5 | . | . | 15 | CASSKQGWGTDTQYF | TGTGCCAGCAGTAAACAGGGTTGGGGCACAGATACGCAGTATTTT
TRBJ2-7 | TRBV4-2 | TRBD1 | few | 15 | CASSKGTGVSYEQYF | TGTGCCAGCAGCAAAGGAACAGGGGTCTCCTACGAGCAGTACTTC
TRBJ2-7 | TRBV7-2 | . | many | 14 | CASSFGRHSYEQYF | TGTGCCAGCAGCTTTGGCAGGCACTCCTACGAGCAGTACTTC
TRBJ2-2 | TRBV10-3 | . | few | 14 | CAISRDQNTGELFF | TGTGCCATCAGCCGGGACCAGAACACCGGGGAGCTGTTTTTT
TRBJ1-3 | TRBV5-1 | . | . | 14 | CASSLEFSGNTIYF | TGCGCCAGCAGCTTGGAATTCTCTGGAAACACCATATATTTT
TRBJ1-1 | TRBV9 | . | . | 13 | CASSVGPYTEAFF | TGTGCCAGCAGCGTTGGACCCTACACTGAAGCTTTCTTT
TRBJ2-3 | TRBV5-1 | . | . | 15 | CASSFIGRGTDTQYF | TGCGCCAGCAGCTTTATCGGACGGGGCACAGATACGCAGTATTTT
TRBJ1-1 | TRBV18 | . | few | 15 | CASSPLRGQVTEAFF | TGTGCCAGCTCACCACTCCGCGGGCAGGTCACTGAAGCTTTCTTT
TRBJ1-1 | TRBV7-9 | TRBD1 | few | 13 | CASRPRQGTEAFF | TGTGCCAGCAGACCCCGACAGGGCACTGAAGCTTTCTTT
TRBJ1-1 | TRBV4-3 | . | few | 15 | CASSHLGSGDTEAFF | TGCGCCAGCAGCCACCTTGGCTCCGGGGACACTGAAGCTTTCTTT
TRBJ2-1 | TRBV14 | . | . | 12 | CATKGPPQRQFF | TGTGCCACAAAGGGACCGCCTCAAAGGCAGTTCTTC